The next 7 T cell receptor beta chains were all read from a single sample in a study of naive CD8 T cells in extremely preterm neonates. Data came from immunoSEQ multiplex PCR; TCRdb stores just in-frame clones and leaves some out. This sample has 20,000 or so clones; 88% occur once, and the top ten carry 0.75% to 0.95%. Findings of the study overall: Relative to older groups, preterm infants had shorter, less trimmed CDR3s with fewer N additions.

Preterm samples came from extremely preterm deliveries at about 21-28 weeks. These receptors have no identified antigens. Specimen: naive CD8+ T cells from cord blood. The source is a boy who was born preterm.

The rearrangement uses TRBV9 and TRBJ1-2; D gene ambiguous. V lost 0 bases and J lost 8, with 2 bases in between. CDR1 and CDR2 from the germline V gene are SGDLS and YYNGEE. The CDR3 contains 10 residues. The CDR3 region is CASSVGGYTF. The CDR3 DNA is TGTGCCAGCAGCGTAGGGGGCTACACCTTC.

The chain joins TRBV4-1 to TRBJ2-5, with D hard to call. Trimming stripped 2 bases from V and 3 bases from J, with 4 bases between. The CDR3 extends over 12 amino acids. Germline lookup yields CDR1 MGHRA and CDR2 YSYEKL. CDR3 amino acids: CASSQTKETQYF. The CDR3 region has the DNA TGCGCCAGCAGCCAAACAAAAGAGACCCAGTACTTC.

The J gene is TRBJ1-2, the V gene TRBV5-8; 9 bases align to TRBD1. CDR1 is SGHTS and CDR2 is YDEGEE in the germline V gene. Germline trimming cut 4 bases from V and 2 bases from J; bases unmatched to any gene: 3. This CDR3 has 14 amino acids. The CDR3 reads CASSAGTGNYGYTF. The CDR3 DNA is TGTGCCAGCAGCGCCGGGACAGGGAACTATGGCTACACCTTC.

The chain recombines TRBV30 with TRBJ2-5; 7 nucleotides agree with TRBD1. The CDR3 sequence is 15 residues long. Germline-derived CDR1 and CDR2 are GTSNPN and SVGIG (reference sequence). J gave up 2 bases and V 1 base, and 7 bases lay outside the gene matches. The CDR3 DNA sequence: TGTGCCTGGAGTGAATACAGGGGCTTACAAGAGACCCAGTACTTC. Protein product: CAWSEYRGLQETQYF.

V and J are TRBV2 and TRBJ2-2; a weak D match, TRBD1 (7 bases). Germline V CDR1 and CDR2: SNHLY, FYNNEI. CDR3 length equals 17 residues. Trimming took off 8 bases at V and 0 bases at J, with 19 bases between the two ends. The CDR3 is CASFGLGRGANTGELFF. The CDR3 bases are TGTGCCAGCTTTGGCCTGGGCAGGGGGGCGAACACCGGGGAGCTGTTTTTT.

This clone was picked up one time. The chain has TRBV30 and TRBJ1-3; tentative D call: TRBD1 (5 bases). The V gene's germline CDR1 is GTSNPN and CDR2 SVGIG (reference sequence). Trimming left V 4 bases short and J 1 base short, with 5 bases between. The CDR3 extends over 12 amino acids. DNA of the CDR3: TGTGCCTGGACAGGGTCTGGAAACACCATATATTTT. Amino acid sequence: CAWTGSGNTIYF.

The chain recombines TRBV11-3 with TRBJ2-2; 11 bases agree with TRBD2. The junction had 0 bases not matched to a gene; V was cut back by 4 bases and J by 8 bases. The CDR3 loop spans 13 amino acids. CDR1 SGHNT and CDR2 YENEEA come from the germline V gene. DNA of the CDR3: TGTGCCAGCAGCTGGACTAGCGGGGGGGAGCTGTTTTTT. This codes for CASSWTSGGELFF.